A single sample gave rise to the 8 T cell receptor beta chains below, sequenced in a study of T cell responses to AZD1222 COVID-19 vaccine. The assay was immunoSEQ multiplex PCR, and TCRdb's table has in-frame clones only and misses some. This sample has about 180,000 clones, with approximately 86% found just once. Sequencing used peripheral blood, obtained 28 days after the second AZD1222 dose. The origin of the receptors is an adult who received the AZD1222 COVID-19 vaccine.

CDR3 nucleotides: TGCAGTGCTAGTCCCTCCGGACACCCCAACTATGGCTACACCTTC. As protein: CSASPSGHPNYGYTF. The rearrangement uses TRBV20-1 and TRBJ1-2; TRBD1 is a possible D gene (5 bases). The CDR3 is made up of 15 amino acids. Germline V gene sequence: CDR1 DFQATT, CDR2 SNEGSKA (reference sequence). The V end was cut by 3 bases, the J end by 2 bases, with 16 bases between.

The genes are TRBV9 and TRBJ2-7, with TRBD2 matching 11 bases. The V and J ends lost 4 bases and 2 bases, in that order; junction bases with no gene match: 8. The CDR3 spans 16 residues. Germline V gene lookup returns CDR1 SGDLS and CDR2 YYNGEE. The CDR3 spells CASSPKDSGGAYEQYF. DNA for the CDR3: TGTGCCAGCAGCCCTAAAGATAGCGGGGGGGCCTACGAGCAGTACTTC.

The gene calls are TRBV5-4 and TRBJ2-1; 7 bases agree with TRBD2. With V trimmed by 3 bases and J by 0 bases, 6 bases remained unmatched. CDR3 length: 16 amino acids. Germline V gives CDR1 SGHNT, CDR2 YYREEE (reference sequence). The CDR3 nucleotides read TGTGCCAGCAGCTCGTCCGGGGGGAGCTCCTACAATGAGCAGTTCTTC. It codes for CASSSSGGSSYNEQFF.

The chain couples TRBV28 to TRBJ2-7; TRBD1 or TRBD2 may be the D gene (7 bases each). The CDR3 covers 17 residues. The germline V gene has CDR1 MDHEN and CDR2 SYDVKM. V shed 8 bases and J shed 1 base, with 24 bases lying between them. For the CDR3, the DNA is TGTGCCAGCCCCCCGGGGGGACAGAAATTTTTTTCCTACGAGCAGTACTTC. This encodes CASPPGGQKFFSYEQYF.

The chain uses TRBV13 and TRBJ1-4, with D possibly matching TRBD1 (6 bases). V lost 4 bases and J lost 3, with 12 bases in between. CDR3 size: 15 residues. Germline V lookup: CDR1 PRHDT, CDR2 FYEKMQ (reference sequence). The chain's CDR3 is CASSSSRGANEKLFF. DNA for the CDR3: TGTGCCAGCAGCTCTTCGAGGGGGGCTAATGAAAAACTGTTTTTT.

The V and J genes are TRBV6-5 and TRBJ1-6; the match to TRBD1 covers 9 bases. Germline V lookup: CDR1 MNHEY, CDR2 SVGAGI. The trim removed 4 bases at V and 10 bases at J, leaving 5 bases unmatched. The CDR3 is 14 amino acids. The CDR3 DNA is TGTGCCAGCAGTTTACAGGGGGCCGGGTCACCCCTCCACTTT. It is translated as CASSLQGAGSPLHF.

J is TRBJ1-3 and V is TRBV29-1; D may be TRBD1 (6 bases). The CDR3 has 13 residues. The germline CDR1 and CDR2 sequences are SQVTM and ANQGSEA. Trimming pared 7 bases from V and 0 bases from J, leaving 10 bases between. The chain's CDR3 is CSARTASGNTIYF. Here the CDR3 DNA reads TGCAGCGCCCGGACAGCCTCTGGAAACACCATATATTTT.

This clone turned up a few times. CDR3 loop: CASSSTGGNTIYF. CDR3 nucleotide sequence: TGTGCCAGCAGCTCGACTGGGGGAAACACCATATATTTT. The V and J genes are TRBV11-2 and TRBJ1-3; D is ambiguous. Trimming shortened V by 4 bases and J by 4 bases, and 8 bases separated the two germline ends. The CDR3 runs to 13 residues. Germline V CDR1 and CDR2: SGHAT, FQNNGV.